These T cell receptor beta chains were read from a single sample in a study of regulatory T cells in long-lasting Graves disease. From the multiplex PCR reads, TCRdb called clonotypes with MiXCR, one entry per CDR3 protein. Found here are 200,000 to 250,000 distinct CDR3 sequences, roughly 20% of them singletons; the top ten hold 12%. The same sample was also studied in work on T cells in Graves' hyperthyroidism and ophthalmopathy.

Sequencing was performed on peripheral blood mononuclear cells (PBMCs), taken at new diagnosis, from a patient treated with antithyroid drugs. Every receptor here comes from a woman aged 25 to 39 with Graves disease. Each CDR3 is given without its conserved first and last residue. Fields, in order: V gene, J gene, CDR3 protein.

V gene: TRBV6-4
J gene: TRBJ2-1
CDR3 protein: ASSDTGSSYNEQF

V gene: TRBV7-2
J gene: TRBJ1-5
CDR3 protein: ASSLWPGETQH

V gene: TRBV27
J gene: TRBJ2-1
CDR3 protein: ASSFESRLYNEQF

V gene: TRBV12-3/TRBV12-4
J gene: TRBJ1-2
CDR3 protein: ASSLGQGTGGYT

V gene: TRBV15
J gene: TRBJ1-4
CDR3 protein: ATSRAGATNEKLF

V gene: TRBV6-2/TRBV6-3
J gene: TRBJ1-1
CDR3 protein: ASSEADRGLDTEAF

V gene: TRBV19
J gene: TRBJ1-5
CDR3 protein: ASASPGQAANQPQH

V gene: TRBV4-1
J gene: TRBJ1-1
CDR3 protein: ASSQESTGTGAVTEAF

V gene: TRBV28
J gene: TRBJ1-1
CDR3 protein: ASSLAGWNTEAF

V gene: TRBV7-4
J gene: TRBJ2-1
CDR3 protein: ASSPDRGGHEQF

V gene: TRBV20-1
J gene: TRBJ1-2
CDR3 protein: SARTDGHGYT

V gene: TRBV19
J gene: TRBJ1-5
CDR3 protein: ASSEDLGQGYQPQH

V gene: TRBV3-1
J gene: TRBJ2-5
CDR3 protein: ASSQETVQETQY

V gene: TRBV4-1
J gene: TRBJ1-5
CDR3 protein: ASSQEEGNQPQH

V gene: TRBV9
J gene: TRBJ1-1
CDR3 protein: ASSLRGSHTEAF

V gene: TRBV20-1
J gene: TRBJ2-1
CDR3 protein: SARVGAGASYNEQF

V gene: TRBV5-1
J gene: TRBJ1-3
CDR3 protein: ASSMAGPVAGNTIY

V gene: TRBV30
J gene: TRBJ1-2
CDR3 protein: AWSEGTYGYT

V gene: TRBV3-1
J gene: TRBJ1-3
CDR3 protein: ASSRTSGNTIY

V gene: TRBV6-1
J gene: TRBJ2-2
CDR3 protein: ASSARGTGGELF

V gene: TRBV19
J gene: TRBJ2-6
CDR3 protein: ASSIWGTGANVLT

V gene: TRBV27
J gene: TRBJ1-1
CDR3 protein: ASSSQGQINTEAF

V gene: TRBV29-1
J gene: TRBJ1-1
CDR3 protein: SVVRPDILTEAF

V gene: TRBV15
J gene: TRBJ1-4
CDR3 protein: ATSRYRAADEKLF

V gene: TRBV28
J gene: TRBJ2-2
CDR3 protein: ASSLWAGRANTGELF

V gene: TRBV5-6
J gene: TRBJ2-1
CDR3 protein: ASSSTTGRNYNEQF

V gene: TRBV2
J gene: TRBJ1-2
CDR3 protein: ASSPGDVLSYT

V gene: TRBV28
J gene: TRBJ2-7
CDR3 protein: ASSFLLTVQQY

V gene: TRBV10-3
J gene: TRBJ2-7
CDR3 protein: AISPYPTSYEQY

V gene: TRBV20-1
J gene: TRBJ2-1
CDR3 protein: SANSGRSSYNERF

V gene: TRBV5-1
J gene: TRBJ1-1
CDR3 protein: ASSKQGWDEAF

V gene: TRBV27
J gene: TRBJ1-5
CDR3 protein: ASSLVFNQPQH

V gene: TRBV28
J gene: TRBJ2-4
CDR3 protein: ASGEPGQGENIQY

V gene: TRBV30
J gene: TRBJ2-5
CDR3 protein: AWSPQGVGQETQY

V gene: TRBV30
J gene: TRBJ2-7
CDR3 protein: AWRTGDRDVNEQY

V gene: TRBV25-1
J gene: TRBJ1-2
CDR3 protein: ASSTLDGPNYGYT

V gene: TRBV7-3
J gene: TRBJ2-2
CDR3 protein: ASSPSNGELF

V gene: TRBV29-1
J gene: TRBJ1-1
CDR3 protein: SVEGTGLF

V gene: TRBV28
J gene: TRBJ1-2
CDR3 protein: VSSYPLYGYT